The 8 T cell receptor beta chains in this list originate from one sample, sequenced in a study of T cells after yellow fever vaccination. MiXCR, run by TCRdb on the 5' RACE reads, gives a single entry per CDR3 protein. Of 95,000 to 150,000 distinct CDR3 sequences in the sample, around 9.8% were seen once. The sequences come from CD8+ T cells sorted from PBMCs, collected on the day of the yellow fever booster vaccination. Every receptor here comes from a man aged 18 to 29 who received the YFV17D yellow fever vaccine.

The chain employs TRBV6-6 and TRBJ2-1; 14 bases are a match to TRBD2. This CDR3 comprises 15 residues. Germline loops: CDR1 MNHNY, CDR2 SVGAGI (reference sequence). The ends lost 7 bases at V and 8 bases at J; junction bases unmatched: 7. CDR3 sequence: CASNLPTSGGDEQFF. CDR3 nucleotide sequence: TGTGCCAGCAACCTCCCGACTAGCGGGGGGGATGAGCAGTTCTTC.

This clonotype has a handful of counts. This chain uses TRBV7-9 with TRBJ1-1; D perhaps matches TRBD1 (6 bases). Germline values: CDR1 SEHNR, CDR2 FQNEAQ (reference sequence). V was clipped by 6 bases and J by 0 bases, with 11 bases between them. This CDR3 is built from 14 residues. As DNA, the CDR3 is TGTGCCAGCAGAACAGGGAACATGAACACTGAAGCTTTCTTT. This translates into CASRTGNMNTEAFF.

This chain uses TRBV20-1 with TRBJ2-4; weak D call: TRBD2 (5 bases). CDR3 length: 20 amino acids. CDR1 and CDR2 from the germline V gene are DFQATT and SNEGSKA (reference sequence). V lost 0 bases, J lost 0 bases, and 24 bases lay in between. CDR3 amino acids: CSAREWAVGPSGEAKNIQYF. Written as DNA, the CDR3 is TGCAGTGCTAGAGAGTGGGCAGTGGGCCCTTCCGGGGAAGCCAAAAACATTCAGTACTTC.

This clonotype was seen only a few times. The V call is TRBV10-3, the J call TRBJ2-3; D is uncertain. The CDR3 consists of 14 residues. Deletions cut 0 bases from V and 7 bases from J, with 11 bases between. Germline CDR1 and CDR2: ENHRY and SYGVKD. CDR3 in amino acids: CAISESSGRHTQYF. The CDR3 region has the DNA TGTGCCATCAGTGAGTCGTCAGGTCGTCATACGCAGTATTTT.

This clonotype has ten or more counts. This chain joins TRBV6-5 and TRBJ2-6; D gene unclear. CDR1 is MNHEY and CDR2 is SVGAGI in the germline V gene. V lost 4 bases and J 4 bases, leaving 14 bases between the germline ends. This CDR3 has 16 residues. This chain's CDR3 is CASSLVRPAGANVLTF. The CDR3 DNA reads as TGTGCCAGCAGTTTGGTTAGGCCTGCGGGGGCCAACGTCCTGACTTTC.

The chain employs TRBV19 and TRBJ1-2, with D uncertain. The germline V gene encodes CDR1 LNHDA and CDR2 SQIVND (reference sequence). V was trimmed by 8 bases and J by 2 bases, leaving 12 bases between them. The CDR3 totals 13 residues. The chain's CDR3 is CASALFGNYGYTF. DNA for the CDR3: TGTGCCAGTGCCCTTTTTGGGAACTATGGCTACACCTTC.

The CDR3 loop is CASSQTEPTRTLDNEQFF. CDR3 sequence (DNA): TGCGCCAGCAGCCAGACGGAACCGACAAGGACGCTCGACAATGAGCAGTTCTTC. V usage is TRBV4-1 and J usage is TRBJ2-1; D not certain. The CDR3 extends over 18 amino acids. CDR1 and CDR2 from the germline V gene are MGHRA and YSYEKL. V lost 3 bases and J lost 5, with 23 bases in between.

The chain links TRBV29-1 to TRBJ2-7, with a possible D match to TRBD1 (7 bases). This CDR3 is 13 amino acids long. V dropped 7 bases and J dropped 1 base, with 14 bases sitting between them. CDR1 is SQVTM, CDR2 ANQGSEA, per germline. DNA of the CDR3: TGCAGCGCCGCAGGGGGGACGTCCTACGAGCAGTACTTC. Translating gives CSAAGGTSYEQYF.